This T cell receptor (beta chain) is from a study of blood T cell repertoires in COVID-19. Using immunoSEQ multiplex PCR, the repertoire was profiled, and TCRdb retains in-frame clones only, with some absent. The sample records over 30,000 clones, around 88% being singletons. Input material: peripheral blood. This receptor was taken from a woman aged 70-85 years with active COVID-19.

The CDR3 DNA reads TGTGCCAGCAGCCAAGGAGGGGGGGCCTCGGAGACCCAGTACTTC. This gives the protein CASSQGGGASETQYF. The V gene is TRBV4-2, the J gene TRBJ2-5; D possibly corresponds to TRBD2 (7 bases). The length of the CDR3 is 15 residues. With 1 base removed from V and 5 bases from J, the gap between germline ends came to 14 bases. The germline CDR1 and CDR2 sequences are LGHNA and YNFKEQ.